The T cell receptor (beta chain) under discussion was sequenced for a study of HIV-infected patients and healthy controls. The CDR3 is 16 amino acids. Trimming took 6 bases from V and 4 from J, leaving 19 bases between them. CDR1 is MNHEY, CDR2 SVGEGT, per germline. The repertoire came from unfractionated whole blood and reflected all unsorted peripheral T cells. RNA came from around 2.3 ml of peripheral blood. Alpha and beta constant-region primers primed reverse transcription of 400 to 500 ng RNA. Each of the alpha and beta chains got its own library through chain-specific third strand synthesis with indices. TCRdb processed the 5' RACE reads anew with MiXCR; each CDR3 protein has one entry. The data contain approximately 18,000 distinct CDR3 sequences, around 10% of them singletons. This clonotype was detected many times.

The sequence was collected from an adult in good health. The J gene is TRBJ2-1, the V gene TRBV6-2 or TRBV6-3, with a possible D match to TRBD2 (5 bases). The sequenced sample was blood. The CDR3 region has the DNA TGTGCCAGCAGCCGGGATCTACCAAGCCTTTACAATGAGCAGTTCTTC. Translating it yields CASSRDLPSLYNEQFF.